One sample yielded the 26 T cell receptor beta chains listed below, sequenced in a study of T cell clonality in common variable immunodeficiency. Profiled with immunoSEQ multiplex PCR; TCRdb holds only in-frame clones, not every one. In total the sample includes roughly 58,000 clones, none of them seen once. What was sequenced was peripheral blood mononuclear cells. These receptors were collected from a person aged 18 to 69 in good health.

This clone was counted at least ten times. The read is 3 residues too short to cover the CDR3 end, so that end is filled in from the germline J gene. The J gene is TRBJ2-3, the V gene TRBV19; 9 nucleotides agree with TRBD1. Per germline, CDR1 LNHDA and CDR2 SQIVND (reference sequence). V lost 5 bases to trimming and J lost 2 bases; unmatched junction nucleotides: 5. The CDR3 is 15 amino acids. The CDR3 loop is CASSPTQGATDTQYF. CDR3 bases read: TGTGCCAGTAGTCCGACACAGGGGGCCACAGATACG.

This clone was detected ten times or more. Read coverage stops 3 residues before the CDR3 terminus; the germline J gene supplies the remainder. This chain connects TRBV18 to TRBJ1-5; D not certain. The CDR3 is 14 residues long. The V gene lost 4 bases and the J gene lost 5 bases, with 12 bases spanning the gap. Germline values: CDR1 KGHSH, CDR2 LQKENI. The CDR3 here is CASSRGPRDQPQHF. CDR3 DNA (partial): TGTGCCAGCTCACGCGGTCCAAGAGATCAGCCC. Using reference TRBV18 and TRBJ1-5 for the parts outside the CDR3, the full variable domain is NAGVMQNPRHLVRRRGQEARLRCSPMKGHSHVYWYRQLPEEGLKFMVYLQKENIIDESGMPKERFSAEFPKEGPSILRIQQVVRGDSAAYFCASSRGPRDQPQHFGDGTRLSIL.

At least ten counts were recorded for this clone. The CDR3 goes on 3 residues after the read ends, and that part is filled in from the germline J gene. This chain joins TRBV19 and TRBJ2-1; 13 nucleotides line up with TRBD2. Losses at the gene ends were 5 bases for V and 5 bases for J; bases not matched to a gene: 15. Looked up from germline, CDR1 is LNHDA and CDR2 is SQIVND (reference sequence). This CDR3 comprises 19 residues. The CDR3 protein is CASSGSGTSGTDTNNEQFF. The covered CDR3 bases are TGTGCCAGTAGTGGATCCGGGACTAGCGGGACGGACACCAACAATGAG.

Many counts were recorded for this clone. The CDR3 end lies 3 residues beyond the end of the read and is filled in from the germline J gene. The genes are TRBV5-1 and TRBJ2-2, with 9 bases fitting TRBD1. Germline loops: CDR1 SGHRS, CDR2 YFSETQ. This CDR3 contains 16 residues. Trimming at V came to 0 bases and at J to 7 bases, leaving 7 bases not matched to a gene. CDR3 protein: CASSLATGGRSGELFF. The CDR3 bases that were read are TGCGCCAGCAGCTTGGCCACAGGGGGCAGAAGCGGGGAG.

The sample holds many counts of this clone. The CDR3 is cut off 3 residues early in the read; its end comes from the germline J gene. This chain connects TRBV6-2 or TRBV6-3 to TRBJ2-7; 8 bases align to TRBD1. The V and J ends lost 6 bases and 3 bases, in that order; junction bases with no gene match: 13. The CDR3 sequence is 16 residues long. The germline V gene encodes CDR1 MNHEY and CDR2 SVGEGT. Incomplete CDR3 DNA: TGTGCCAGCAGCTTGTTTCGACAGGGGTTCGACTACGAG. It yields the protein CASSLFRQGFDYE. The complete CDR3 reads CASSLFRQGFDYEQYF.

This clone was counted ten times or more. With the read ending 3 residues before the CDR3 end, the germline J gene is used to fill in that end. V and J are TRBV29-1 and TRBJ1-1; D remains ambiguous. CDR1 and CDR2 (germline): SQVTM, ANQGSEA. This CDR3 is 12 amino acids long. Between the trimmed V and J ends, which lost 4 bases and 3 bases, there was a span of 9 bases. The sequenced CDR3 bases are TGCAGCGTTGCCCCAAAGCACACTGAA. Translated, it gives CSVAPKHTE. The CDR3, in full, reads CSVAPKHTEAFF.

This clone was seen repeatedly, ten times or more. Sequencing ends 3 residues short of the CDR3 end; the germline J gene provides the rest. The V gene is TRBV11-2, the J gene TRBJ1-4, with TRBD1 as a possible D gene (5 bases). V dropped 5 bases and J dropped 5 bases, with 12 bases sitting between them. This CDR3 is built from 14 residues. The germline V gene has CDR1 SGHAT and CDR2 FQNNGV. The CDR3 here is CASSRTLGNEKLFF. The CDR3 bases that were read are TGTGCCAGCAGCCGGACATTGGGGAATGAAAAA.

Ten or more counts support this clone. With the read ending 3 residues before the CDR3 end, the germline J gene is used to fill in that end. V gene TRBV4-1 combines with J gene TRBJ2-1, with 9 positions matching TRBD2. Germline V lookup: CDR1 MGHRA, CDR2 YSYEKL. Trimming took 1 base from V and 4 from J; bases not matched to a gene: 5. This CDR3 is built from 16 residues. CDR3 bases read: TGCGCCAGCAGCCAAGCCGGGACTAGCAGTTACAATGAG. This gives the protein CASSQAGTSSYNE. The CDR3 reads in full as CASSQAGTSSYNEQFF.

There are many counts of this clone. The read finishes 3 residues shy of the CDR3 end, and the germline J gene is used to complete it. The V call is TRBV28, the J call TRBJ2-1; D unresolved. With 5 bases removed from V and 7 bases from J, the gap between germline ends came to 9 bases. CDR1 is MDHEN, CDR2 SYDVKM, per germline. This CDR3 comprises 12 residues. CDR3 bases read: TGTGCCAGCAGTACCCCAACAAATGAG. It codes for CASSTPTNE. The complete CDR3 reads CASSTPTNEQFF.

In this sample, this clone turned up many times. Partial CDR3 DNA: TGCGCCAGCAGCTCCGGACAGGGTTACCAAGAGACC. Translated, it gives CASSSGQGYQET. The full CDR3 is CASSSGQGYQETQYF. This chain links TRBV5-1 with TRBJ2-5; 8 bases are a match to TRBD1. From the germline J gene comes the end of the CDR3, since the read stops 3 residues before it. Germline V gene data show CDR1 as SGHRS and CDR2 as YFSETQ. The CDR3 length is 15 residues. Trimming at V came to 3 bases and at J to 0 bases, leaving 4 bases not matched to a gene.

This clone appeared many times. The CDR3 is cut off 3 residues early in the read; its end comes from the germline J gene. This rearrangement joins TRBV7-2 to TRBJ1-5; 8 positions agree with TRBD1. Germline V gene sequence: CDR1 SGHTA, CDR2 FQGNSA. The CDR3 has 14 amino acids. V trimming: 5 bases; J trimming: 7 bases; junction bases outside the gene matches: 7. The part of the CDR3 DNA that was read is TGTGCCAGCAGCAGAACAGGGGGAAGACAGCCC. Translating it yields CASSRTGGRQP. In full, the CDR3 is CASSRTGGRQPQHF.

This clone was seen ten or more times. The CDR3 goes on 3 residues after the read ends, and that part is filled in from the germline J gene. V and J are TRBV11-2 and TRBJ1-5; D is possibly TRBD1 (6 bases). V lost 1 base to trimming and J lost 7 bases, with 8 bases between them. CDR1 is SGHAT, CDR2 FQNNGV, per germline. The CDR3 is 13 residues long. The part of the CDR3 DNA that was read is TGTGCCAGCAGCTTAGGTGGGGGCCAGCCC. Protein sequence: CASSLGGGQP. The whole CDR3 is CASSLGGGQPQHF.

This clone was recorded at least ten times. The read is 3 residues too short to cover the CDR3 end, so that end is filled in from the germline J gene. The chain uses TRBV6-2 or TRBV6-3 and TRBJ1-1; TRBD1 aligns across 7 bases. The germline CDR1 and CDR2 sequences are MNHEY and SVGEGT. The J segment lost 3 bases and the V segment lost 2 bases, leaving 9 bases of the junction unmatched. This CDR3 has 16 amino acids. The sequenced CDR3 bases are TGTGCCAGCAGTTACGGCCCGGACAGGCTGCACACTGAA. Translated, it gives CASSYGPDRLHTE. The complete CDR3 reads CASSYGPDRLHTEAFF.

This clone was counted ten times or more. Coverage ceases 3 residues before the CDR3 finishes, and the germline J gene fills in the end. The chain carries TRBV5-1 and TRBJ2-7, with D possibly TRBD1 on 6 matching bases. Trimming took off 2 bases at V and 3 bases at J, with 12 bases between the two ends. The length of the CDR3 is 14 residues. Per the germline V gene, CDR1 is SGHRS and CDR2 is YFSETQ. The DNA read from the CDR3 is TGCGCCAGCAGCTTTCGTCGAGGGGGCTACGAG. Translated: CASSFRRGGYE. The entire CDR3 reads CASSFRRGGYEQYF.

This clone has ten or more counts. The covered CDR3 bases are TGCAGTTTGGAGCGGGAGGGCCGGGATGAGACC. Its protein product is CSLEREGRDET. In full, the CDR3 reads CSLEREGRDETQYF. The chain employs TRBV20-1 and TRBJ2-5; 10 bases line up with TRBD2. The read falls 3 residues short of the CDR3 end, and the missing part is taken from the germline J gene. The V and J ends lost 8 bases and 5 bases, in that order; junction bases with no gene match: 11. The CDR3 loop spans 14 amino acids. Germline CDR1 is DFQATT and CDR2 is SNEGSKA (reference sequence).

This clone was recorded many times. The CDR3 end lies 3 residues beyond the end of the read and is filled in from the germline J gene. The chain carries TRBV20-1 and TRBJ2-3; 12 bases agree with TRBD2. This CDR3 is built from 17 residues. V trimming: 2 bases; J trimming: 5 bases; junction bases outside the gene matches: 11. Germline lookup yields CDR1 DFQATT and CDR2 SNEGSKA (reference sequence). The CDR3 DNA, read in part, is TGCAGTGCTAGACTGACTAGCGGGAGTTTGCTGCAAGATACG. Encoded protein: CSARLTSGSLLQDT. The whole CDR3 region reads CSARLTSGSLLQDTQYF.

At least ten counts were recorded for this clone. The missing CDR3 end, 3 residues past where the read stops, is filled in from the germline J gene. The J gene is TRBJ2-7, the V gene TRBV20-1; 9 nucleotides align to TRBD2. The germline V gene encodes CDR1 DFQATT and CDR2 SNEGSKA (reference sequence). With 3 bases clipped from V and 0 bases from J, the junction kept 3 bases outside the gene matches. This CDR3 is 14 amino acids long. This CDR3 reads CSASPTSGSYEQYF. The covered CDR3 bases are TGCAGTGCTAGTCCGACTAGCGGCTCCTACGAG.

Note on this clone: The read gets to within 3 residues of the CDR3 end, and the germline J gene fills in the rest. This chain connects TRBV2 to TRBJ1-2; 7 bases are shared with TRBD1. Germline-derived CDR1 and CDR2 are SNHLY and FYNNEI. The CDR3 extends over 13 amino acids. Germline trimming cut 6 bases from V and 3 bases from J; bases unmatched to any gene: 4. The sequenced part of the CDR3 DNA is TGTGCCAGCAGCCCAGGGACAGACTATGGC. Its translation is CASSPGTDYG. The full-length CDR3 reads as CASSPGTDYGYTF.

This clone was seen at least ten times. The part of the CDR3 DNA that was read is TGTGCCACCCCGCCTCGACTAGCGGGACATCGCTCTGGGGCCAACGTC. As protein: CATPPRLAGHRSGANV. The entire CDR3 is CATPPRLAGHRSGANVLTF. The genes are TRBV19 and TRBJ2-6, with 11 bases matching TRBD2. The read falls 3 residues short of the CDR3 end, and the missing part is taken from the germline J gene. Per germline, CDR1 LNHDA and CDR2 SQIVND (reference sequence). J gave up 0 bases and V 10 bases, and 14 bases lay outside the gene matches. The CDR3 is 19 amino acids.

The table lists this clone with many counts. The CDR3 reads CSVTTAHSGNTIYF. CDR3 DNA, as far as it was read: TGCAGCGTGACAACTGCCCACTCTGGAAACACC. This rearrangement joins TRBV29-1 to TRBJ1-3; D ambiguous. The read is 3 residues too short to cover the CDR3 end, so that end is filled in from the germline J gene. Germline-derived CDR1 and CDR2 are SQVTM and ANQGSEA. The CDR3 length is 14 residues. V dropped 6 bases and J dropped 0 bases, with 12 bases sitting between them.

This clone was counted ten times or more. The read falls 3 residues short of the CDR3 end, and the missing part is taken from the germline J gene. The chain employs TRBV7-3 and TRBJ2-3; 7 bases map to TRBD2. Per the germline V gene, CDR1 is SGHTA and CDR2 is FQGTGA. The J segment lost 2 bases and the V segment lost 5 bases, leaving 7 bases of the junction unmatched. The CDR3 covers 15 residues. CDR3 DNA (partial): TGTGCCAGCAGCCAAATAGCGGGCCTCACAGATACG. Protein: CASSQIAGLTDT. The full CDR3 protein is CASSQIAGLTDTQYF.

In its sample, this clone was seen many times. With the read ending 3 residues before the CDR3 end, the germline J gene is used to fill in that end. This chain joins TRBV19 and TRBJ2-2; D is unresolved. The CDR3 is 14 residues long. The ends were cut back, 5 bases at V and 2 bases at J, with 9 bases in the middle. Germline V gives CDR1 LNHDA, CDR2 SQIVND (reference sequence). The CDR3 bases that were read are TGTGCCAGTAGTTGGCAGAGAAACACCGGGGAG. It specifies CASSWQRNTGE. The CDR3 in full is CASSWQRNTGELFF.

This clone was observed many times. The sequenced fragment ends 3 residues before the CDR3 boundary, so the rest is inferred from the germline J gene. J is TRBJ2-1 and V is TRBV6-2 or TRBV6-3; D gene ambiguous. Trimming pared 11 bases from V and 1 base from J, leaving 12 bases between. The germline V gene encodes CDR1 MNHEY and CDR2 SVGEGT. The CDR3 spans 13 residues. CDR3 loop: CAGASFSYNEQFF. The DNA read from the CDR3 is TGTGCCGGAGCGAGTTTTTCCTACAATGAG.

There are many counts of this clone. The CDR3 end lies 3 residues beyond the end of the read and is filled in from the germline J gene. The V call is TRBV18, the J call TRBJ2-7, with 9 positions matching TRBD2. The CDR3 consists of 14 residues. Germline loops: CDR1 KGHSH, CDR2 LQKENI. J gave up 4 bases and V 2 bases, and 3 bases lay outside the gene matches. CDR3 bases read: TGTGCCAGCTCACCAGGGACTAGCAGGTACGAG. Protein product: CASSPGTSRYE. Given in full, the CDR3 is CASSPGTSRYEQYF.

This clone was seen repeatedly, ten times or more. Sequencing ends 3 residues short of the CDR3 end; the germline J gene provides the rest. This chain uses TRBV20-1 with TRBJ1-2; D is ambiguous. The germline V gene has CDR1 DFQATT and CDR2 SNEGSKA (reference sequence). The length of the CDR3 is 13 residues. Trimming cost V 3 bases and J 3 bases, with 11 bases left between them. CDR3 residues: CSARSAQDYGYTF. The sequenced CDR3 bases are TGCAGTGCTAGGTCCGCGCAGGACTATGGC.

This clone appeared many times. The read gets to within 3 residues of the CDR3 end, and the germline J gene fills in the rest. The rearrangement joins TRBV19 to TRBJ2-6, with TRBD1 matching 7 bases. Trimming at V came to 5 bases and at J to 3 bases, leaving 4 bases not matched to a gene. This CDR3 is 15 amino acids long. From germline, CDR1 is LNHDA and CDR2 SQIVND (reference sequence). The chain's CDR3 is CASSSRGRGANVLTF. CDR3 bases read: TGTGCCAGTAGTTCGAGGGGGCGTGGGGCCAACGTC.